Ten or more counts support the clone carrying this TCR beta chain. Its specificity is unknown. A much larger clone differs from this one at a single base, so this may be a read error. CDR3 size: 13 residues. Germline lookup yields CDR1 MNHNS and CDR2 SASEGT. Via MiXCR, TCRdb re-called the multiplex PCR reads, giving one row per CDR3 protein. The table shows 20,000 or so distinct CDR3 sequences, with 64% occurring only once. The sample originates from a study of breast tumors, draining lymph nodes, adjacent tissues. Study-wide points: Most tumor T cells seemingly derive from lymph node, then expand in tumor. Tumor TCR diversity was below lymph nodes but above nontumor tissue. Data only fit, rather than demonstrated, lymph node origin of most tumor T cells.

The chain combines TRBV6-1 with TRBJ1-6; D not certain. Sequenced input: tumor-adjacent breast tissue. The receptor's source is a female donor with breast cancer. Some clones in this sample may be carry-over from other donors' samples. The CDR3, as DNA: TGTGCCAGCAGTCAAGCGCTTCTTTCACCCCTCCACTTT. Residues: CASSQALLSPLHF.